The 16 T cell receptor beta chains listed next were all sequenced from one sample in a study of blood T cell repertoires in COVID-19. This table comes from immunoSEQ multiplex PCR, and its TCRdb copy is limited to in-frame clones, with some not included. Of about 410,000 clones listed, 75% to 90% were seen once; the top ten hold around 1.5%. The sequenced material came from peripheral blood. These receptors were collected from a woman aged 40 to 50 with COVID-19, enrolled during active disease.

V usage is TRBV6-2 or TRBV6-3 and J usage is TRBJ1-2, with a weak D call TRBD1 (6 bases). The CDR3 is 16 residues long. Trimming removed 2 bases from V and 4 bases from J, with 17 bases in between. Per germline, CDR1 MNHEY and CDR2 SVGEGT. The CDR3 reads CASSYAMTGSAYGYTF. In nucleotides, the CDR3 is TGTGCCAGCAGTTACGCCATGACAGGCTCGGCCTATGGCTACACCTTC.

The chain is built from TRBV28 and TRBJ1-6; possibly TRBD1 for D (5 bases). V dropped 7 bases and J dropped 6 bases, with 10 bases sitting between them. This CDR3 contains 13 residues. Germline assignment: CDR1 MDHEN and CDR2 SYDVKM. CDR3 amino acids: CASKVGGNSPLHF. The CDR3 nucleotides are TGTGCCAGCAAAGTCGGGGGTAATTCACCCCTCCACTTT. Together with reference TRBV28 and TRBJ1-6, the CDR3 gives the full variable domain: DVKVTQSSRYLVKRTGEKVFLECVQDMDHENMFWYRQDPGLGLRLIYFSYDVKMKEKGDIPEGYSVSREKKERFSLILESASTNQTSMYLCASKVGGNSPLHFGNGTRLTVT.

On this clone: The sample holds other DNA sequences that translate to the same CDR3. The CDR3 spells CASSLRQGESPLHF. The CDR3 nucleotides are TGTGCCAGCAGCCTCCGACAGGGTGAATCACCCCTCCACTTT. The chain joins TRBV7-3 to TRBJ1-6, with 7 bases matching TRBD1. The CDR3 is 14 amino acids. V gave up 5 bases and J gave up 10 bases; unmatched junction bases: 8. Germline CDR1 is SGHTA and CDR2 is FQGTGA. Variable domain in full (rest from reference TRBV7-3 and TRBJ1-6): GAGVSQTPSNKVTEKGKYVELRCDPISGHTALYWYRQSLGQGPEFLIYFQGTGAADDSGLPNDRFFAVRPEGSVSTLKIQRTERGDSAVYLCASSLRQGESPLHFGNGTRLTVT.

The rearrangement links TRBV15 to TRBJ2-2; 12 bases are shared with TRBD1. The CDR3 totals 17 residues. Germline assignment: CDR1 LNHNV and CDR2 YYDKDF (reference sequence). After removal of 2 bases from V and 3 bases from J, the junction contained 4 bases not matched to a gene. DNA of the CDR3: TGTGCCACCAGCAGACCGGGACAGGGGGCTTACACCGGGGAGCTGTTTTTT. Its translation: CATSRPGQGAYTGELFF.

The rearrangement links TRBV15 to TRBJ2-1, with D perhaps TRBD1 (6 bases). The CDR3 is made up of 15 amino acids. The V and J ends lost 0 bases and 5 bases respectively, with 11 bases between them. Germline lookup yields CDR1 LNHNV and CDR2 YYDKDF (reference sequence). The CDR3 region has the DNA TGTGCCACCAGCAGAGATTTGGCAGGGGACAATGAGCAGTTCTTC. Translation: CATSRDLAGDNEQFF. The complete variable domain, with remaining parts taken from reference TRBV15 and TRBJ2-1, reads DAMVIQNPRYQVTQFGKPVTLSCSQTLNHNVMYWYQQKSSQAPKLLFHYYDKDFNNEADTPDNFQSRRPNTSFCFLDIRSPGLGDTAMYLCATSRDLAGDNEQFFGPGTRLTVL.

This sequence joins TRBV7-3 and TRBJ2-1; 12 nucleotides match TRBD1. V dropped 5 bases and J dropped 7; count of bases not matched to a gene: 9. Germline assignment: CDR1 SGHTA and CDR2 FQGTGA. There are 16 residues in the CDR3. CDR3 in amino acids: CASSPFPGQGANEQFF. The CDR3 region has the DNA TGTGCCAGCAGCCCATTCCCGGGACAGGGGGCAAATGAGCAGTTCTTC.

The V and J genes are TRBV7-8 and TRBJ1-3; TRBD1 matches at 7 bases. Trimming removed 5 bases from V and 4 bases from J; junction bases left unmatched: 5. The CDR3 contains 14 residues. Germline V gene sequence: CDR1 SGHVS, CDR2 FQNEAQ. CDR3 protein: CASSVPGGGNTIYF. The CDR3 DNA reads TGTGCCAGCAGCGTACCAGGGGGAGGAAACACCATATATTTT.

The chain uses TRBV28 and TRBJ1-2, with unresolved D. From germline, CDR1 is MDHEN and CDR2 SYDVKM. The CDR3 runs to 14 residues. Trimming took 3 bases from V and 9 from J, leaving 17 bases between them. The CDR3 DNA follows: TGTGCCAGCAGTTTCGGAGGGATGGGAGATAGCTACACCTTC. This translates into CASSFGGMGDSYTF.

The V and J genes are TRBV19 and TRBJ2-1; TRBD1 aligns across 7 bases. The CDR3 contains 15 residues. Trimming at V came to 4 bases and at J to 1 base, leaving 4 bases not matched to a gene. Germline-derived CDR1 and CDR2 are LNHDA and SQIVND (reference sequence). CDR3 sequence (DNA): TGTGCCAGTAGTAATCGGGACAGTTCCTACAATGAGCAGTTCTTC. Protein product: CASSNRDSSYNEQFF.

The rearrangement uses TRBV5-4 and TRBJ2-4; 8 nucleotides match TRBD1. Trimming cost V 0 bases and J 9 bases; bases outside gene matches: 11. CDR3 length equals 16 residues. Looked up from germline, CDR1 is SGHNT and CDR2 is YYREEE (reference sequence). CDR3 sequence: CASSLGPGTGSAIQYF. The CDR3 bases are TGTGCCAGCAGCTTGGGGCCCGGGACAGGAAGTGCCATTCAGTACTTC.

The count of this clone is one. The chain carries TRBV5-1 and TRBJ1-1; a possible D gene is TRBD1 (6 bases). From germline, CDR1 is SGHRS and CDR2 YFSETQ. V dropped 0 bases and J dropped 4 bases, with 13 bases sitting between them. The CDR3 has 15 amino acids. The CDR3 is CASSLEAGAGTEAFF. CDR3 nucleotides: TGCGCCAGCAGCTTGGAGGCAGGGGCGGGCACTGAAGCTTTCTTT.

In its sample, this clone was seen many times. CDR3 sequence: CASRTEPGQGYEQYF. CDR3 nucleotide sequence: TGTGCCAGCAGGACCGAACCAGGACAGGGGTACGAGCAGTACTTC. J is TRBJ2-7 and V is TRBV2, with 9 bases lining up with TRBD1. Trimming cost V 6 bases and J 4 bases; bases outside gene matches: 10. The CDR3 runs to 15 residues. The germline gives CDR1 SNHLY, CDR2 FYNNEI.

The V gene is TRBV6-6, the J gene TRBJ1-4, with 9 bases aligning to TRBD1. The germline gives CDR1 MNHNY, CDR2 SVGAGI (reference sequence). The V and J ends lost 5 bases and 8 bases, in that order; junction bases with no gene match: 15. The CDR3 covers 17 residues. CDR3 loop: CASSLTYRGLVREKLFF. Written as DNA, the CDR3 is TGTGCCAGCAGTCTTACCTACAGGGGGCTAGTTAGGGAAAAACTGTTTTTT.

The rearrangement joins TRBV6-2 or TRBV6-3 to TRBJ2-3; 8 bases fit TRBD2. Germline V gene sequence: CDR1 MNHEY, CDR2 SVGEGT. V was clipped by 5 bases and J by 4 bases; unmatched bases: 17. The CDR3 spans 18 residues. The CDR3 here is CASSAHSGVSVSPDTQYF. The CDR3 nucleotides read TGTGCCAGCAGTGCCCATAGCGGGGTCTCGGTTAGTCCAGATACGCAGTATTTT.

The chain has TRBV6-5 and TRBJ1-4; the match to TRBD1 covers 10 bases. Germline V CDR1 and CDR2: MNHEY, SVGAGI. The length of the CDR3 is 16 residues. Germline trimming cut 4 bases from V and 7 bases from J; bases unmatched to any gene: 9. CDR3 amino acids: CASSSLGTGVGEKLFF. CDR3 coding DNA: TGTGCCAGCAGTTCCCTCGGGACAGGGGTCGGTGAAAAACTGTTTTTT.

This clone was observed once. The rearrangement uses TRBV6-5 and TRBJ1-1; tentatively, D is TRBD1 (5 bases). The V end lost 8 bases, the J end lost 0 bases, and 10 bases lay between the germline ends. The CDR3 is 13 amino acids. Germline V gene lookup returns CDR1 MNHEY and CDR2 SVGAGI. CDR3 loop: CASHKTVNTEAFF. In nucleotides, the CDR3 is TGTGCCAGCCATAAGACAGTGAACACTGAAGCTTTCTTT.